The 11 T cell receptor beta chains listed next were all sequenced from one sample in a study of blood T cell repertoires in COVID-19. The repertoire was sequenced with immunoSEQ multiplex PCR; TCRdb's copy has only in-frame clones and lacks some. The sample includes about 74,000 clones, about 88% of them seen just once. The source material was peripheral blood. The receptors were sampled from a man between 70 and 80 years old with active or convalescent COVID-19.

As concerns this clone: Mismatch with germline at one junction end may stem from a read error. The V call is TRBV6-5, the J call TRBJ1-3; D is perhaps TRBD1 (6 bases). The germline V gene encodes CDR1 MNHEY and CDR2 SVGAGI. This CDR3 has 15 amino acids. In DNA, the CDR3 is TGTGCCGGCAGTCCGGCGGGGGGCACTGGAAACACCATATATTTT. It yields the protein CAGSPAGGTGNTIYF.

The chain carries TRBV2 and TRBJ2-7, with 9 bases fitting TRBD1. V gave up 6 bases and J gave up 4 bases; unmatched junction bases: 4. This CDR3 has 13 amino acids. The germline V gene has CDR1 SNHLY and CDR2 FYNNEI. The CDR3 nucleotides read TGTGCCAGCAGGGGGACAGGGCTTTACGAGCAGTACTTC. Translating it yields CASRGTGLYEQYF.

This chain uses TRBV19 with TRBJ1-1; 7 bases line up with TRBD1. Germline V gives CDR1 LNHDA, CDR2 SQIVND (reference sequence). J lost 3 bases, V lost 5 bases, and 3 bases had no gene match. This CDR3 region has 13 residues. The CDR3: CASSATGDTEAFF. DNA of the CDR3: TGTGCCAGTAGTGCCACAGGGGACACTGAAGCTTTCTTT.

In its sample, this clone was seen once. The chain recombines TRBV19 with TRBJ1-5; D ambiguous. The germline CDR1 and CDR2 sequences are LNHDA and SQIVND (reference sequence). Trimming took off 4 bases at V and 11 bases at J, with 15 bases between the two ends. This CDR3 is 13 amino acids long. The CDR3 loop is CASSSPPPNTQHF. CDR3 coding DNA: TGTGCCAGTAGTAGCCCCCCTCCTAATACCCAGCATTTT.

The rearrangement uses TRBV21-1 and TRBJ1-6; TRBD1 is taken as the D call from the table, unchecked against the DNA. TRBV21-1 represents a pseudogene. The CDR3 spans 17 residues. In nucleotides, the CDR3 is TGTGCCAGCAGCAGGCCGACAGCGAGCTCCTATAATTCACCCCTCCACTTT. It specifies CASSRPTASSYNSPLHF.

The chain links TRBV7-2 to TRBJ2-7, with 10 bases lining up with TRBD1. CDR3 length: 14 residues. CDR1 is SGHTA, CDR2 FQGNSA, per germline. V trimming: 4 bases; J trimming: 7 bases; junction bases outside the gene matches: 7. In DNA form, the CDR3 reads TGTGCCAGCAGCTCGACAGGGGGCGCGGGAGAGCAGTACTTC. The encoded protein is CASSSTGGAGEQYF.

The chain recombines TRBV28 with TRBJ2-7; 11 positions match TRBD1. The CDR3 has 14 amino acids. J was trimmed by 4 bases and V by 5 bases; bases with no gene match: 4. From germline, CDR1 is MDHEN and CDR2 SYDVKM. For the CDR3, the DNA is TGTGCCAGCAGTCCCCGGGACAGGGGGTACGAGCAGTACTTC. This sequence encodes CASSPRDRGYEQYF.

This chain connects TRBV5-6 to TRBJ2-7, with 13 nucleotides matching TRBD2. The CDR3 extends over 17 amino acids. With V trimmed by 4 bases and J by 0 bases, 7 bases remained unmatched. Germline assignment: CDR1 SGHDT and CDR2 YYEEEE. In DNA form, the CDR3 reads TGTGCCAGCAGCCGTCGACTAGCGGGAGGTTACTCCTACGAGCAGTACTTC. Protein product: CASSRRLAGGYSYEQYF.

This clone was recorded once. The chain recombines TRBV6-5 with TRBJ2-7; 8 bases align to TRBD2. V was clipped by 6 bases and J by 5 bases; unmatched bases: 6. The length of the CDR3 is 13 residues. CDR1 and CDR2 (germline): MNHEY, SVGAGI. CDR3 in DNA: TGTGCCAGCAGGAGGGGTAGCGGGAACGAGCAGTACTTC. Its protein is CASRRGSGNEQYF.

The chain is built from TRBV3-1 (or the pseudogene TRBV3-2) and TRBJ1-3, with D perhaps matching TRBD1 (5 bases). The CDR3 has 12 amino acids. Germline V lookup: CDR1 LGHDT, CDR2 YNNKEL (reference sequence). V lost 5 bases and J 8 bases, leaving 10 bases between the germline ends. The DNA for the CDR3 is TGTGCCAGCAGCTGGAGGGGTGACACCATATATTTT. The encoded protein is CASSWRGDTIYF.

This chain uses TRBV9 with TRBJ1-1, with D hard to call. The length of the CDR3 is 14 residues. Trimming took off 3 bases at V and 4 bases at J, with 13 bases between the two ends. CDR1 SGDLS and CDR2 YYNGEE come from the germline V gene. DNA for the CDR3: TGTGCCAGCAGCGCGGGATCTTTTGGCACTGAAGCTTTCTTT. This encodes CASSAGSFGTEAFF.